Presented here are 22 T cell receptor beta chains from one specimen sequenced in a study of T cell responses to AZD1222 COVID-19 vaccine. Assay: immunoSEQ multiplex PCR; the TCRdb copy retains only in-frame clones and omits some. Of under 85,000 clones in the sample, about 88% were seen once. Sequencing used peripheral blood, obtained on day 0 of AZD1222 vaccination. These receptors were obtained from an adult in good health.

This clone was found once. J is TRBJ2-5 and V is TRBV12-3 or TRBV12-4, with 9 nucleotides matching TRBD1. The CDR3 has 13 residues. The V gene end was trimmed by 3 bases and the J gene end by 5 bases; junction bases not matched to a gene: 1. CDR3 in amino acids: CASSLTGGETQYF. Here the CDR3 DNA reads TGTGCCAGCAGTTTGACAGGGGGGGAGACCCAGTACTTC.

The count of this clone is one. The chain carries TRBV19 and TRBJ2-7; D call uncertain. Trimming took 2 bases from V and 0 from J, leaving 11 bases between them. The CDR3 extends over 15 amino acids. The germline CDR1 and CDR2 sequences are LNHDA and SQIVND (reference sequence). Here the CDR3 reads CASSILLGPSYEQYV. The CDR3 coding sequence is TGTGCCAGTAGTATATTGTTAGGACCCTCCTACGAGCAGTACGTC.

The chain couples TRBV2 to TRBJ1-5; 7 bases map to TRBD1. The ends lost 5 bases at V and 4 bases at J; junction bases unmatched: 8. Germline CDR1 SNHLY, CDR2 FYNNEI. The CDR3 is 15 residues long. The CDR3 loop reads CASSNRGGSNQPQHF. The CDR3 DNA follows: TGTGCCAGCAGTAACAGGGGAGGGAGTAATCAGCCCCAGCATTTT.

The rearrangement links TRBV15 to TRBJ2-1; TRBD2 matches 13 bases. The CDR3 consists of 17 residues. The ends lost 1 base at V and 7 bases at J; junction bases unmatched: 7. Per germline, CDR1 LNHNV and CDR2 YYDKDF (reference sequence). Written as DNA, the CDR3 is TGTGCCACCAGCAGAGGTACAGGACTAGCGGGGGTAAATGAGCAGTTCTTC. Amino acids: CATSRGTGLAGVNEQFF. Combining the CDR3 with reference TRBV15 and TRBJ2-1 gives the whole variable domain DAMVIQNPRYQVTQFGKPVTLSCSQTLNHNVMYWYQQKSSQAPKLLFHYYDKDFNNEADTPDNFQSRRPNTSFCFLDIRSPGLGDTAMYLCATSRGTGLAGVNEQFFGPGTRLTVL.

V is TRBV19 and J is TRBJ2-1; a weak D match, TRBD2 (6 bases). Germline lookup yields CDR1 LNHDA and CDR2 SQIVND (reference sequence). Trimming cost V 9 bases and J 8 bases, with 17 bases left between them. The CDR3 has 13 residues. CDR3 sequence reads: CASMEGRVDEQFF. The CDR3 bases are TGTGCCAGCATGGAGGGTAGGGTCGATGAGCAGTTCTTC.

The chain recombines TRBV27 with TRBJ2-7; TRBD1 or TRBD2 may be the D gene (6 bases each). The CDR3 has 16 amino acids. The ends were cut back, 7 bases at V and 0 bases at J, with 19 bases in the middle. CDR1 and CDR2 from the germline V gene are MNHEY and SMNVEV (reference sequence). CDR3 DNA sequence: TGTGCCAGCACGGGCTGGGGGGCGACCAGCTCCTACGAGCAGTACTTC. It codes for CASTGWGATSSYEQYF.

The chain recombines TRBV5-6 with TRBJ1-6; 7 positions agree with TRBD1. V lost 0 bases and J lost 4; bases outside the gene matches: 1. This CDR3 has 15 residues. CDR1 is SGHDT and CDR2 is YYEEEE in the germline V gene. CDR3: CASSLGTGYNSPLHF. CDR3 bases: TGTGCCAGCAGCTTGGGGACAGGTTATAATTCACCCCTCCACTTT.

The chain combines TRBV28 with TRBJ2-4; TRBD1 might be the D (6 bases). Trimming left V 4 bases short and J 0 bases short, with 25 bases between. CDR1 MDHEN and CDR2 SYDVKM come from the germline V gene. The CDR3 totals 20 residues. In nucleotides, the CDR3 is TGTGCCAGCAGTTCTCTTAGACAGGCCATCCACGTATTAGCCAAAAACATTCAGTACTTC. Translated: CASSSLRQAIHVLAKNIQYF.

The J gene is TRBJ2-5, the V gene TRBV6-1; 11 bases align to TRBD2. From germline, CDR1 is MNHNS and CDR2 SASEGT. V lost 4 bases to trimming and J lost 5 bases; unmatched junction nucleotides: 9. The CDR3 length is 16 residues. For the CDR3, the DNA is TGTGCCAGCAGTGGCCGTAGCGGGAGGGCCGGCGAGACCCAGTACTTC. Protein sequence: CASSGRSGRAGETQYF.

The rearrangement uses TRBV7-8 and TRBJ2-7; perhaps TRBD1 as D (5 bases). Trimming removed 5 bases from V and 1 base from J, with 9 bases in between. This CDR3 contains 13 residues. CDR1 is SGHVS, CDR2 FQNEAQ, per germline. The CDR3 region is CASSPRVSYEQYF. The CDR3 DNA reads TGTGCCAGCAGCCCCAGGGTTTCCTACGAGCAGTACTTC. Full variable domain (remainder filled in from reference TRBV7-8 and TRBJ2-7): GAGVSQSPRYKVAKRGQDVALRCDPISGHVSLFWYQQALGQGPEFLTYFQNEAQLDKSGLPSDRFFAERPEGSVSTLKIQRTQQEDSAVYLCASSPRVSYEQYFGPGTRLTVT.

CDR3 nucleotides: TGCGCCAGCAGCCTCGACAGGGATACGCAGTATTTT. Translated, it gives CASSLDRDTQYF. The chain uses TRBV5-1 and TRBJ2-3; D may be TRBD1 (6 bases). Germline CDR1 reads SGHRS; CDR2 reads YFSETQ. The CDR3 loop spans 12 amino acids. V lost 4 bases and J lost 6, with 9 bases in between. The full variable domain, completed using reference TRBV5-1 and TRBJ2-3, is KAGVTQTPRYLIKTRGQQVTLSCSPISGHRSVSWYQQTPGQGLQFLFEYFSETQRNKGNFPGRFSGRQFSNSRSEMNVSTLELGDSALYLCASSLDRDTQYFGPGTRLTVL.

The rearrangement links TRBV7-8 to TRBJ1-5; TRBD1 matches at 9 bases. Germline CDR1 and CDR2: SGHVS and FQNEAQ. The CDR3 sequence is 16 residues long. Unmatched junction bases numbered 8, after V lost 4 bases and J lost 4 bases. CDR3 in DNA: TGTGCCAGCAGCTCAACCGCCGGGACAGGGAATCAGCCCCAGCATTTT. It translates to CASSSTAGTGNQPQHF.

This clone occurred once. The chain has TRBV7-6 and TRBJ1-2; 9 nucleotides line up with TRBD1. Per the germline V gene, CDR1 is SGHVS and CDR2 is FNYEAQ. This CDR3 is 14 amino acids long. The V and J ends lost 4 bases and 8 bases, in that order; junction bases with no gene match: 8. The CDR3 protein is CASSYGQGMVGYTF. The CDR3 DNA reads TGTGCCAGCAGCTACGGACAGGGGATGGTAGGCTACACCTTC.

V gene TRBV28 combines with J gene TRBJ2-7; D is perhaps TRBD2 (7 bases). Germline CDR1 MDHEN, CDR2 SYDVKM. CDR3 size: 14 residues. Trimming shortened V by 6 bases and J by 1 base, and 13 bases separated the two germline ends. The CDR3 region is CASRRGGTSYEQYF. Written as DNA, the CDR3 is TGTGCCAGCAGGAGGGGGGGGACGTCCTACGAGCAGTACTTC.

As for this clone: This sequence may be a read error, since a much larger clone differs from it by one base. The chain has TRBV5-4 and TRBJ1-6, with D uncertain. V was shortened by 0 bases and J by 5 bases, with 6 bases between the two germline ends. The CDR3 contains 14 residues. Germline loops: CDR1 SGHNT, CDR2 YYREEE (reference sequence). The CDR3 is CASSLGRNNSPLHF. Here the CDR3 DNA reads TGTGCCAGCAGCTTGGGACGGAATAATTCACCCCTCCACTTT.

The CDR3 coding sequence is TGCAGCGTGGCCGTGGGGGCTGAAGATACGCAGTATTTT. Its translation is CSVAVGAEDTQYF. The chain carries TRBV29-1 and TRBJ2-3; weak D call: TRBD1 (6 bases). Per germline, CDR1 SQVTM and CDR2 ANQGSEA. Trimming stripped 6 bases from V and 5 bases from J, with 15 bases between. The CDR3 totals 13 residues.

This clone showed up just once. The rearrangement links TRBV7-9 to TRBJ1-6; D not certain. The V end lost 1 base, the J end lost 7 bases, and 14 bases lay between the germline ends. The CDR3 consists of 16 residues. The germline CDR1 and CDR2 sequences are SEHNR and FQNEAQ (reference sequence). The CDR3 DNA sequence: TGTGCCAGCAGCTTAGGCCCGGGGAACACCAATTCACCCCTCCACTTT. Translated, it gives CASSLGPGNTNSPLHF.

The chain is built from TRBV28 and TRBJ2-1; D possibly corresponds to TRBD2 (6 bases). The CDR3 length is 14 residues. Germline CDR1 and CDR2: MDHEN and SYDVKM. Between the trimmed V and J ends, which lost 7 bases and 0 bases, there was a span of 10 bases. CDR3 coding DNA: TGTGCCAGCAAGGGGACTCTCTCCTACAATGAGCAGTTCTTC. This encodes CASKGTLSYNEQFF.

The sample holds one count of this clone. The J gene is TRBJ2-1, the V gene TRBV7-2; D gene ambiguous. Germline V gives CDR1 SGHTA, CDR2 FQGNSA. This CDR3 is built from 14 residues. The ends were cut back, 3 bases at V and 7 bases at J, with 13 bases in the middle. CDR3 nucleotides: TGTGCCAGCAGCTTGGAACCCCATGGAAATGAGCAGTTCTTC. It specifies CASSLEPHGNEQFF.

The chain has TRBV7-3 and TRBJ1-1, with D tentatively TRBD1 (6 bases). With 5 bases removed from V and 5 bases from J, the gap between germline ends came to 18 bases. Germline V gene sequence: CDR1 SGHTA, CDR2 FQGTGA. The CDR3 has 15 residues. The CDR3 coding sequence is TGTGCCAGCAGCCCAACACAGGGTTATGGGACTGAAGCTTTCTTT. As protein: CASSPTQGYGTEAFF. Filled out from reference TRBV7-3 and TRBJ1-1, the complete variable domain reads GAGVSQTPSNKVTEKGKYVELRCDPISGHTALYWYRQSLGQGPEFLIYFQGTGAADDSGLPNDRFFAVRPEGSVSTLKIQRTERGDSAVYLCASSPTQGYGTEAFFGQGTRLTVV.

This clone was seen just once. The chain has TRBV19 and TRBJ1-6, with D uncertain. From germline, CDR1 is LNHDA and CDR2 SQIVND (reference sequence). The CDR3 consists of 16 residues. Trimming cost V 1 base and J 8 bases, with 15 bases left between them. CDR3 region: CASSIGPLLADSPLHF. In nucleotides, the CDR3 is TGTGCCAGTAGTATAGGCCCACTACTAGCCGATTCACCCCTCCACTTT.

The rearrangement joins TRBV28 to TRBJ2-5; TRBD1 might be the D (6 bases). Germline values: CDR1 MDHEN, CDR2 SYDVKM. The CDR3 runs to 16 residues. Between the trimmed V and J ends, which lost 2 bases and 3 bases, there was a span of 16 bases. The CDR3 sequence: CASSLLSGAYEETQYF. The CDR3 DNA is TGTGCCAGCAGTTTACTGTCAGGGGCTTATGAAGAGACCCAGTACTTC.